The T cell receptor beta chain described here comes from a study of blood T cell repertoires in COVID-19 (TCRdb year 2020). About the investigation overall: The collaborator samples originated in the United States, Italy and Spain and spanned the acute and convalescent phases of COVID-19. The material from the prospective study consisted of cDNA or gDNA derived from T cells, B-cell-depleted T cells, or PBMCs. The dataset comprised deeply sampled blood TCRbeta repertoires from subjects exposed to, actively infected with, or recovered from COVID-19. The repertoires were released in a freely available public database meant as a resource for research on the immune response to SARS-CoV-2. Samples were obtained from the ongoing ImmuneRACE study (first 160 participants) and from 1,200 or so subjects provided by 6 global collaborators. The sample metadata nearly always contained a de-identified subject ID, COVID-19 status, age in years and sex. Where HLA class I and class II types were available, the types were taken from metadata supplied by the sample provider, not from assay-based typing.

One collaborating source in Seattle enrolled patients during active infection and followed them longitudinally through the course of disease. The collaborating institutions used their own protocols to collect whole blood in K2EDTA tubes. Collaborator samples were shipped for TCRbeta analysis as frozen whole blood, isolated PBMCs, or DNA extracted from either sample type. Overall study outcomes, separate from this receptor: The amount of clinical and demographic metadata varied by source and participant and was provided uncurated.

TCRbeta CDR3 regions were amplified from genomic DNA by means of the immunoSEQ Assay, a bias-controlled multiplex PCR. The original methods were these. The number of nucleated cells in each sample was estimated by amplification of reference gene primers within the assay. Sequence reads were collapsed and filtered to measure the absolute abundance of every unique TCRbeta CDR3 rearrangement. For each sample, productive Simpson clonality was calculated as the square root of Simpson's diversity index over productive rearrangements. Drawn from immuneACCESS, this table holds only the in-frame rearrangements with V and J called that TCRdb kept. Clones are partly lost; checked studies trace under half to an unresolved V gene and leave the rest unexplained. The DNA gave D and trimming, while V, J and clone size come from that table. This sample comprises about 210,000 clones, roughly 80% of them detected only once. Clones ranked in the top ten supply under 12% of the sample.

With regard to this clone: Its antigen specificity is not known. Nothing much larger sits one base from this clone, and base qualities are not available.

Compared with germline, V lacks 2 bases and J lacks 3 bases; bases without a gene match: 5. The CDR3, cysteine through phenylalanine, is 16 amino acids long. Of the read, only the CDR3 DNA is kept; its 48 bases are in frame from base 1. From a lookup of the germline V gene (reference sequence), CDR1 and CDR2 are GTSNPN and SVGIG. Sequencing input: peripheral blood. The chain is assembled from TRBV30 and TRBJ1-5, with 12 middle bases fitting TRBD1. The sequence was collected from an elderly woman with COVID-19, enrolled during active disease. The CDR3 protein is CAWSTGQGAFNQPQHF. The DNA is as follows: TGTGCCTGGAGTACGGGACAGGGGGCCTTCAATCAGCCCCAGCATTTT.